The following is a T cell receptor (beta chain) sequence with its context. This entry belongs to a study of blood T cell repertoires in COVID-19. About the research overall: COVID-19 samples, acute and convalescent, were from the United States, Italy and Spain. PBMCs, B-cell-depleted T cells, or T cells were the source of the cDNA or gDNA that made up the material.

V was clipped by 5 bases and J by 7 bases, with 17 bases between them. Germline values: CDR1 KGHSH, CDR2 LQKENI. CDR3 length equals 14 residues. Assay used: immunoSEQ multiplex PCR; TCRdb lists only in-frame clones, some missing. The sample holds about 240,000 clones, approximately 78% seen once. Sequenced sample: peripheral blood. This rearrangement joins TRBV18 to TRBJ1-1; D perhaps matches TRBD1 (6 bases). This sequence originates from a woman in her late teens or twenties with acute or convalescent COVID-19. The CDR3 protein is CASSSGTTRGEAFF. CDR3 nucleotides: TGTGCCAGCTCATCCGGGACAACTCGGGGTGAAGCTTTCTTT.